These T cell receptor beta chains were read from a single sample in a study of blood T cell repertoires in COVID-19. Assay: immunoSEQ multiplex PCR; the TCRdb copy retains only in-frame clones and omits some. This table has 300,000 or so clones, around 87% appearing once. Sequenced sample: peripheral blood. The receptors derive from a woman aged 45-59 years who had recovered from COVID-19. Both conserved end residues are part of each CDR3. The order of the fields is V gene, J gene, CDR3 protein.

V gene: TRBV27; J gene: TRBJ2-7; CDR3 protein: CASSLFGGASYEQYF
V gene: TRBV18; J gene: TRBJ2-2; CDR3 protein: CASSPPWSAGGPTGELFF
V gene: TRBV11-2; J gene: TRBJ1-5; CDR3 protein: CASSLDGTGGSNQPQHF
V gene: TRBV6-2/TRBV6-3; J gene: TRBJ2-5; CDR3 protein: CASSYSGLAGPETQYF
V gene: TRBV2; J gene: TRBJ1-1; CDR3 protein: CASIAGRNMNTEAFF
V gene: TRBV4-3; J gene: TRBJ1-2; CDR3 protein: CASSQVGAYGYTF
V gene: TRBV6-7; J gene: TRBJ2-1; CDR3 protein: CASSYPGTGGSRSYNEQFF
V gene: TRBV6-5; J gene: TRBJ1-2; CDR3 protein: CASSYGQQRPGYTF
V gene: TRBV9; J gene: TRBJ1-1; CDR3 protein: CASSGGYPEAFF
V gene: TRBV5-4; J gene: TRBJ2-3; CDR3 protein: CASSTFLRAGGPKDTQYF
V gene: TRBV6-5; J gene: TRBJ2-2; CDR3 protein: CASTRDRTGELFF
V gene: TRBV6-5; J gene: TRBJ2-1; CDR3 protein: CASSYSTGFYNEQFF
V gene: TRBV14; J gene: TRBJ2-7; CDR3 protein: CASSQRPGLGGSYEQYF
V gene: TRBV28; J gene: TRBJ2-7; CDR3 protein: CASSILIGRGSYEQYF
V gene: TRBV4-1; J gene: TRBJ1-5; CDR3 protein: CASSQAARDRSNQPQHF
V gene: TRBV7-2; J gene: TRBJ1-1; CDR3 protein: CASSPQTRGGTEAFF
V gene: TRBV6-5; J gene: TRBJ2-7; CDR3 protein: CASSYAGGGRYEQYF
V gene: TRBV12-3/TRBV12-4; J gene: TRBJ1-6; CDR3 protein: CASSLEVGSPLHF
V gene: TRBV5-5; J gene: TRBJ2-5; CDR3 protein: CASSLDGQGGETQYF
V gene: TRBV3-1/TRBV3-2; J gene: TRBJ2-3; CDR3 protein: CASSIGWGGETDTQYF
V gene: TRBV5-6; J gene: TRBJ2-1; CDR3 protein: CASSPIGQGRGEQFF
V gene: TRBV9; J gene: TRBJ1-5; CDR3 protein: CASSGGGAYSNQPQHF
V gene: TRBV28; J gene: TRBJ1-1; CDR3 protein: CAIGGSVAEAFF
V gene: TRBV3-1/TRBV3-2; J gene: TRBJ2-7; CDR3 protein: CASSQDPGLGREQYF
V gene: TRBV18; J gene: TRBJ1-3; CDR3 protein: CASSPILSGNTIYF
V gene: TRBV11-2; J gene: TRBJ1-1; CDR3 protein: CASSYRHPLDTEAFF
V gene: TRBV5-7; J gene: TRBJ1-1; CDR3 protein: CASSLEDRGEMNTEAFF
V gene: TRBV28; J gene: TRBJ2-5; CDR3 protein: CASSLKDSKETQYF
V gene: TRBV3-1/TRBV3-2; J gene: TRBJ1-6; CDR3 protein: CASSQDVGGNSPLHF
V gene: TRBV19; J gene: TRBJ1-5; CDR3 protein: CASSILRGGPAGQPQHF
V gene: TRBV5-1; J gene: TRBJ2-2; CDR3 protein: CASSHGTSTGTGELFF
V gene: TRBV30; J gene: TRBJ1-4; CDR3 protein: CAWSKQGWEKLFF
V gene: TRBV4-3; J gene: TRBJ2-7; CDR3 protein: CASSQIFPGLAGVEQYF
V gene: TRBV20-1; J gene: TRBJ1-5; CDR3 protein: CSASGQGIGNQPQHF
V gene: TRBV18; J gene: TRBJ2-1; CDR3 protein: CASSPPRQVQGLPYEQFF
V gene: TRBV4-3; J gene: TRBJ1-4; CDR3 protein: CASSQASIRGPNEKLFF
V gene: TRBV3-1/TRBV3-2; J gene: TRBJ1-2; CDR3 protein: CASSQQGNYGYTF
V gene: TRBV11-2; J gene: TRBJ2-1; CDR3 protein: CASSLEPGVDEQFF
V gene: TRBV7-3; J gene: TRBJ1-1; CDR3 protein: CASSLIRREDTEAFF
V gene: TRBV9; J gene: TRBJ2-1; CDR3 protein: CASSVGASEGNEQFF
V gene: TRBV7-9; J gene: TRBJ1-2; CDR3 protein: CASSSQGGPANYGYTF
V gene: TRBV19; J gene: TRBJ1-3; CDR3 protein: CASSLDLRTRGNTIYF
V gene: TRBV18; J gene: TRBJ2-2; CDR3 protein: CASSYTGDTGELFF
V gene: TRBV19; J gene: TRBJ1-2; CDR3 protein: CASSLSQREVWRGYTF
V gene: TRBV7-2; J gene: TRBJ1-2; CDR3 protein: CASSLGQGAGGYTF
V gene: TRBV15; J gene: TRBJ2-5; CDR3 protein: CATSRSGGLETQYF
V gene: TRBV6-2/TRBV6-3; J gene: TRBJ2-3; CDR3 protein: CASSYYPVSTDTQYF
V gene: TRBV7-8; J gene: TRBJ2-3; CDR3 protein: CASREGSLITDTQYF
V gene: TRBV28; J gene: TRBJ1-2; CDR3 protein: CASYRGYGYTF
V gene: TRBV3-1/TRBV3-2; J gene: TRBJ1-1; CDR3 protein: CASSPWDRPTEAFF
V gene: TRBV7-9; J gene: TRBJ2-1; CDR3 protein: CASSLVGQGGYNEQFF
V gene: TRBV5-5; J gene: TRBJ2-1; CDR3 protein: CASSSSTSRVFSEQFF